This T cell receptor beta chain was obtained from a study of molecular identifiers for immune sequencing clone quantification. The overall study: For replicates, RNA isolated from roughly 21,000 or 96,000 naive CD8 cells was divided into five portions, of which four were sequenced.

About this clonotype itself: Its matching antigen is unknown.

V was cut by 5 bases and J by 3 bases, with 11 bases left in between. The CDR3 sequence is 14 residues long. CDR1 SEHNR and CDR2 FQNEAQ come from the germline V gene (reference sequence). Generation of bulk TCR libraries relied on previously described methods and listed TCR primers. Using its own MiXCR run on the PCR reads, TCRdb lists one record per CDR3 protein. The sample lists hundreds of thousands of distinct CDR3 sequences, roughly 25% occurring once. Study-level findings and limits: In naive cells, under 1% of molecules belonged to clones above 20 RNA copies, against over 99% in effector cells. Jurkat TCR RNA spiked in from one cell could reportedly be detected among about 1.1 million naive cells.

This receptor was obtained from a human donor in good health. Some libraries in this study had Jurkat cell RNA spiked in. The chain carries TRBV7-9 and TRBJ1-5, with D perhaps matching TRBD1 (6 bases). The sample comprised naive CD8+ T cells from blood, with Jurkat cell RNA spiked in. The subset: FACS-sorted CD8+CD4-CCR7+CD45RA+ naive T cells. The CDR3 loop reads CASSPDRPNQPQHF. The CDR3 nucleotides read TGTGCCAGCAGCCCCGACAGGCCCAATCAGCCCCAGCATTTT.